This T cell receptor (beta chain) was captured in a study of siplizumab effects on memory and regulatory T cells. General study points: Naive T cells were seen as more diverse than memory cells and as major alloresponse contributors. Proliferating siplizumab-culture Treg suppressive function went unconfirmed.

Using immunoSEQ multiplex PCR, the repertoire was profiled, and TCRdb retains in-frame clones only, with some absent. The sample lists just over 50,000 clones, about 97% occurring once. V lost 3 bases, J lost 0 bases, and 9 bases lay in between. From germline, CDR1 is SGHTA and CDR2 FQGNSA. CDR3 length equals 15 residues. About this clone itself: Its matching antigen is unknown.

The chain has TRBV7-2 and TRBJ1-3, with unresolved D. Sequencing was done on a sample of naive CD4+ T cells sorted from blood. This TCR came from a human donor in good health. The CDR3 nucleotides are TGTGCCAGCAGCTTCGACGGGAGCTCTGGAAACACCATATATTTT. It codes for CASSFDGSSGNTIYF.